This TCR beta chain was captured in a study of blood T cell repertoires in COVID-19. Trimming took 0 bases from V and 0 from J, leaving 11 bases between them. The CDR3 is made up of 16 amino acids. CDR1 LNHDA and CDR2 SQIVND come from the germline V gene (reference sequence). Source study methods: Quantification of nucleated cells was approximated via reference gene primer amplification. Only in-frame clones appear in the TCRdb table, and some are missing; sequencing was by immunoSEQ multiplex PCR. V and J calls and clone size come straight from that table; D and trimming were deduced from the DNA. The sample has about 300,000 clones, over 85% seen once.

What was sequenced was peripheral blood. V is TRBV19 and J is TRBJ1-2, with D hard to call. The receptor comes from a woman aged 25 to 45 with COVID-19, enrolled during active disease. The CDR3 sequence is CASSIDLGGTNYGYTF. The CDR3 DNA follows: TGTGCCAGTAGTATAGATCTTGGCGGAACTAACTATGGCTACACCTTC.